The clone carrying this T cell receptor (beta chain) was detected only a few times. CDR1 and CDR2 from the germline V gene are MNHEY and SVGEGT. The CDR3 is made up of 17 amino acids. The ends lost 0 bases at V and 5 bases at J; junction bases unmatched: 5. This specimen comes from a study of blood T cell repertoires in COVID-19. About the study: Researchers got acute and convalescent COVID-19 samples from the United States, Italy and Spain.

Assignment of participants to cohorts was predicated upon participant-reported clinical history. The protocol was immunoSEQ multiplex PCR, while the TCRdb copy is restricted to in-frame clones and leaves out a portion. Counted here are 130,000 to 150,000 clones, roughly nine tenths occurring once; the ten biggest clones make up roughly 4%. What was sequenced was PBMCs or T cells enriched from blood (not recorded which). This chain uses TRBV6-2 or TRBV6-3 with TRBJ2-7, with 15 bases lining up with TRBD2. The clonotype comes from a woman in her 40s who had been exposed to COVID-19. The CDR3 protein is CASSYSRTSGRADEQYF. CDR3 bases: TGTGCCAGCAGTTACTCTAGGACTAGCGGGAGGGCCGACGAGCAGTACTTC.